The present TCR beta chain was sequenced within a study of blood T cell repertoires in COVID-19. About the research overall: PBMCs, B-cell-depleted T cells, or T cells were the source of the cDNA or gDNA that made up the material.

Method: immunoSEQ multiplex PCR; TCRdb's copy keeps in-frame clones and lacks some. The sample lists around 280,000 clones; 87% were seen once. This clonotype was obtained from a woman aged 45-60 years who had recovered from COVID-19. What was sequenced was peripheral blood.

CDR3 in DNA: TGTGCCAGCGCACCGGGACAGGGGGGGTACGAGCAGTACTTC. Protein product: CASAPGQGGYEQYF. V gene TRBV4-2 combines with J gene TRBJ2-7; TRBD1 matches at 11 bases. CDR3 size: 14 residues. V gave up 8 bases and J gave up 4 bases; unmatched junction bases: 7. Germline V gives CDR1 LGHNA, CDR2 YNFKEQ.